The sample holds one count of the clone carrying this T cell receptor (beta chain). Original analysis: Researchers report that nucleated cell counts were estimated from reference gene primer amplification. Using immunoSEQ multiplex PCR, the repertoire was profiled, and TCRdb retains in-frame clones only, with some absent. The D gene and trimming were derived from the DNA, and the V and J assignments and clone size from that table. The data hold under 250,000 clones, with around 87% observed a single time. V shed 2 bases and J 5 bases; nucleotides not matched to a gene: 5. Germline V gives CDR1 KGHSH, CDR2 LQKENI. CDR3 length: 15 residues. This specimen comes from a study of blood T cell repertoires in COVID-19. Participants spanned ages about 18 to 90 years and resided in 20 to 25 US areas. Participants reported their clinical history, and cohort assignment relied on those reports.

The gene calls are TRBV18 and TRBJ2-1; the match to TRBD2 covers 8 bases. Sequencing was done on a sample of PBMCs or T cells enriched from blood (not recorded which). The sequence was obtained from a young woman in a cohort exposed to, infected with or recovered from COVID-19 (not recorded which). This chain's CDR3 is CASSPSERGNNEQFF. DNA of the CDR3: TGTGCCAGCTCACCAAGCGAGCGGGGGAACAATGAGCAGTTCTTC.